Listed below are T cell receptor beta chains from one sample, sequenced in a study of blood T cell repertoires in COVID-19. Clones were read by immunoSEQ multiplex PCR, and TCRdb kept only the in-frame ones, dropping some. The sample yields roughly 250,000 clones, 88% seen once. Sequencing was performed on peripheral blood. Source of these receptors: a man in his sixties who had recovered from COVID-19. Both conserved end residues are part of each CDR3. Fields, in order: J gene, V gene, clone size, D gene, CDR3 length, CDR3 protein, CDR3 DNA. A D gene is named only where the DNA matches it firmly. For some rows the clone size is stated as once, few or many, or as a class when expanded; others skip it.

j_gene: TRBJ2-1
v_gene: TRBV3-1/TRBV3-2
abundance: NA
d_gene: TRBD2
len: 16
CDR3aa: CASSQLSGGALNEQFF
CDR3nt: TGTGCCAGCAGCCAACTCAGCGGGGGGGCCCTTAATGAGCAGTTCTTC

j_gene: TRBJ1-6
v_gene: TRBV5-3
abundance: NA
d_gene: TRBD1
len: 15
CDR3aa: CARARGQGENSPLHF
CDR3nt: TGTGCCAGAGCACGTGGACAGGGCGAGAATTCACCCCTCCACTTT

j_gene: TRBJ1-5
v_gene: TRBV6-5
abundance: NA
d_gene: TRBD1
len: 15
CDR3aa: CASSSRGLSNQPQHF
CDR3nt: TGTGCCAGCAGCTCCAGGGGGCTTAGCAATCAGCCCCAGCATTTT

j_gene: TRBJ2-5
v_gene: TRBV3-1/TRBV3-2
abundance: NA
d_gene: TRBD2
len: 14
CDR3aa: CASSRKAGQETQYF
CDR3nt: TGTGCCAGCAGCCGAAAAGCGGGGCAAGAGACCCAGTACTTC

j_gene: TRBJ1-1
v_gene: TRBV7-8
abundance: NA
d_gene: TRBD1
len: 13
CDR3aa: CASSPRQGREAFF
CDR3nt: TGTGCCAGCAGCCCCCGACAGGGAAGGGAAGCTTTCTTT

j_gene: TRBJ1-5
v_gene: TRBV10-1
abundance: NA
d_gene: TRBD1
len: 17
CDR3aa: CASSETRTGFSNQPQHF
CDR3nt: TGCGCCAGCAGTGAGACCAGGACAGGGTTTAGCAATCAGCCCCAGCATTTT

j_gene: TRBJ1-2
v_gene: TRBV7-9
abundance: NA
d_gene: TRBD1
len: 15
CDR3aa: CASSVDRAPSYGYTF
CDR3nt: TGTGCCAGCAGCGTAGACAGGGCCCCATCATATGGCTACACCTTC

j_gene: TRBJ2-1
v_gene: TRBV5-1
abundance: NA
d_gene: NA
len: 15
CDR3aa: CASSLLRSSYNEQFF
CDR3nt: TGCGCCAGCAGCTTGTTAAGGAGCTCCTACAATGAGCAGTTCTTC

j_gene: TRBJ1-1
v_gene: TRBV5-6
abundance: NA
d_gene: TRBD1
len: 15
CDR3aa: CASRLRTGSGTEAFF
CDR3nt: TGTGCCAGCAGATTAAGGACAGGGTCGGGCACTGAAGCTTTCTTT

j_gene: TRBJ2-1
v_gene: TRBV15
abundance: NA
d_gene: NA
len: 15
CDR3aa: CATSSGAADYNEQFF
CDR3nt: TGTGCCACCAGCAGCGGAGCGGCCGATTACAATGAGCAGTTCTTC

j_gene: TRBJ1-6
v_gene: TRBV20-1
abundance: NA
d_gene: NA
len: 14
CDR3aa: CSASPGVTRSPLHF
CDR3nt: TGCAGTGCTAGTCCCGGGGTAACAAGATCACCCCTCCACTTT

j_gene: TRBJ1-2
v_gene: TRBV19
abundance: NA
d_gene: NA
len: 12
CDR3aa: CATSPTYGGYTF
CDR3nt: TGTGCCACCTCGCCGACTTATGGTGGCTACACCTTC

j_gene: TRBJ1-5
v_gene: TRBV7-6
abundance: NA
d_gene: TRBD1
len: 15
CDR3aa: CASSPGQAGNQPQHF
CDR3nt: TGTGCCAGCTCCCCCGGACAGGCGGGCAATCAGCCCCAGCATTTT

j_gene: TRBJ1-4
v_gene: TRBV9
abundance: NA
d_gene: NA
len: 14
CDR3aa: CASSSQTTNEKLFF
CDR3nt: TGTGCCAGCAGCTCACAAACAACTAATGAAAAACTGTTTTTT

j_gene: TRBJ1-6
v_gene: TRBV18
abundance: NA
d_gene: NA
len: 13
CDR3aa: CASSPPNLTPLHF
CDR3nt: TGTGCCAGCTCACCTCCTAACCTCACACCCCTCCACTTT

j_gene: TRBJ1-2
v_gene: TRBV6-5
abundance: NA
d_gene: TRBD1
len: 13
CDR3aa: CASIRQGREGYTF
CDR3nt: TGTGCCAGCATCCGACAGGGGAGGGAGGGCTACACCTTC

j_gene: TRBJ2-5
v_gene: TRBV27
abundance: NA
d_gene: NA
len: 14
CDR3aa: CASRDRGAGETQYF
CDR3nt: TGTGCCAGCAGAGACCGGGGGGCCGGGGAGACCCAGTACTTC

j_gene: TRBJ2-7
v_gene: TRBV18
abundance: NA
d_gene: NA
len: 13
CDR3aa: CASSPVEAHEQYF
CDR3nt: TGTGCCAGCTCACCGGTCGAGGCACACGAGCAGTACTTC

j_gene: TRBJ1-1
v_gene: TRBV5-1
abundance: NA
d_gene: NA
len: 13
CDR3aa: CASSLDHRSEAFF
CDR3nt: TGCGCCAGCAGCTTGGATCACAGGAGTGAAGCTTTCTTT

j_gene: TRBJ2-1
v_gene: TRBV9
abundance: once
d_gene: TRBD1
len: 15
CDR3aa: CASSVVGQAYNEQFF
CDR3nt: TGTGCCAGCAGCGTAGTAGGACAGGCATACAATGAGCAGTTCTTC

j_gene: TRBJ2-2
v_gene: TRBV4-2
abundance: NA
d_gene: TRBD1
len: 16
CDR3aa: CASSQTVGQGSGELFF
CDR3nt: TGTGCCAGCAGCCAAACTGTGGGACAGGGATCCGGGGAGCTGTTTTTT

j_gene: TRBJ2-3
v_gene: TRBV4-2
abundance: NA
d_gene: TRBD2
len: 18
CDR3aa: CASSHSVGTSGGADTQYF
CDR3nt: TGTGCCAGCAGCCACAGCGTAGGGACTAGCGGGGGGGCAGATACGCAGTATTTT

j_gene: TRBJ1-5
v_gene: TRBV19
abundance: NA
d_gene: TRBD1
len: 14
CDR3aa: CASRRQGSNQPQHF
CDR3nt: TGTGCCAGTAGGAGACAGGGCAGCAATCAGCCCCAGCATTTT

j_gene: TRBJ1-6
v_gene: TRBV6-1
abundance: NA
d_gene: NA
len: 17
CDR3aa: CASSEVRRVGSGSPLHF
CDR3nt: TGTGCCAGCAGTGAAGTCCGGCGGGTCGGCTCAGGATCACCCCTCCACTTT

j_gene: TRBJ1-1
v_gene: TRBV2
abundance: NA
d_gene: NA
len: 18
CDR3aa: CASSEAPLQTGLHTEAFF
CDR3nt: TGTGCCAGCAGTGAAGCGCCTCTCCAGACGGGGTTGCACACTGAAGCTTTCTTT

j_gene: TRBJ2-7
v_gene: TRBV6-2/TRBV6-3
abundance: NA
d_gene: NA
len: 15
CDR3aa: CASSYSTGLSYEQYF
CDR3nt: TGTGCCAGCAGTTACTCGACAGGACTCTCCTACGAGCAGTACTTC

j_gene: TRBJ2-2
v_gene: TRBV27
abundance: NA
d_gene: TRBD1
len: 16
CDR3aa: CASILQGGPNTGELFF
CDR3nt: TGTGCCAGCATATTACAGGGGGGACCGAACACCGGGGAGCTGTTTTTT

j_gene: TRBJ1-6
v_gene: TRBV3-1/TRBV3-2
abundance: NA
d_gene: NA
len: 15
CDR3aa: CASSQLDSPNSPLHF
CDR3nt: TGTGCCAGCAGCCAATTGGACAGTCCTAATTCACCCCTCCACTTT

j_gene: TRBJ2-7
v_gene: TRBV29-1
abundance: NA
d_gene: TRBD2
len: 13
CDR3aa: CSVVLAGGLEQYF
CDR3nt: TGCAGCGTTGTACTAGCGGGGGGGCTAGAACAGTACTTC

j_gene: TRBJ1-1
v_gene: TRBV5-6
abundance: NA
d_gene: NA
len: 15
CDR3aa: CASSLARGGNTEAFF
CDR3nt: TGTGCCAGCAGCTTGGCCAGGGGCGGGAACACTGAAGCTTTCTTT

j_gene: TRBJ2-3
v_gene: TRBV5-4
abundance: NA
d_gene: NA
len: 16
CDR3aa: CASIPAGGPRTDTQYF
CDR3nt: TGTGCCAGCATCCCTGCAGGGGGGCCCCGCACAGATACGCAGTATTTT

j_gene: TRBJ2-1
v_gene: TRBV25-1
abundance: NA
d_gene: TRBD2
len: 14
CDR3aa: CASSHGGSHNEQFF
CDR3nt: TGTGCCAGCAGTCACGGGGGGAGCCACAATGAGCAGTTCTTC

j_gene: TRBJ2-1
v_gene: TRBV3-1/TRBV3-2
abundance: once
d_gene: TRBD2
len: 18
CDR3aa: CASSQDLLGSGGDNEQFF
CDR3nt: TGTGCCAGCAGCCAAGATCTATTAGGAAGCGGGGGGGACAATGAGCAGTTCTTC